This T cell receptor beta chain was retrieved from a study of T cell clonality in common variable immunodeficiency. The protocol was immunoSEQ multiplex PCR, while the TCRdb copy is restricted to in-frame clones and leaves out a portion. The record shows approximately 38,000 clones for this sample, with no singletons present. The CDR3 spans 14 residues. After removal of 4 bases from V and 1 base from J, the junction contained 3 bases not matched to a gene. The germline V gene has CDR1 KGHSH and CDR2 LQKENI. Overall study findings and caveats: Fewer deletions and N-nucleotide insertions were reportedly seen in common variable immunodeficiency TCR beta sequences. CVID subjects shared fewer TCRbeta clones than healthy controls did.

This clone was seen a few times. Antigen unknown. Read data end 3 residues before the CDR3 end; the end is taken from the germline J gene. The sample holds other DNA sequences that translate to the same CDR3. The CVID group had over 12 females and fewer than 35 males, mean age roughly 40. Most patients and controls had Caucasian heritage. Sequenced sample: peripheral blood mononuclear cells. J is TRBJ1-1 and V is TRBV18; TRBD1 aligns across 7 bases. The clonotype comes from a human donor with common variable immunodeficiency. The sequenced part of the CDR3 DNA is TGTGCCAGCTCACGGACAGGAACGAACACTGAA. This sequence encodes CASSRTGTNTE. The complete CDR3 protein is CASSRTGTNTEAFF.